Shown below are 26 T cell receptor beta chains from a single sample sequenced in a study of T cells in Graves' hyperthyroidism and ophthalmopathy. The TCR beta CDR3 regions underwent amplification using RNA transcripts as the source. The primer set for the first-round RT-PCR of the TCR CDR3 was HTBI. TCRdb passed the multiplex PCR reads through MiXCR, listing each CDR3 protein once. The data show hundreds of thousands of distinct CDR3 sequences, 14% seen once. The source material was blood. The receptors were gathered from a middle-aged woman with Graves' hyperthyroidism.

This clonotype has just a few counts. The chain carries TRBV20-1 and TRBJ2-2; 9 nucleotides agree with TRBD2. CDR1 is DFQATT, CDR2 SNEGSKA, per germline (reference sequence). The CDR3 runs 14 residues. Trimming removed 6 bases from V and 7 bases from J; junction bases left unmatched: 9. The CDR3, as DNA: TGCAGTGCACTCGCGGGAGGGCCTAGCGGGGAGCTGTTTTTT. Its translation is CSALAGGPSGELFF.

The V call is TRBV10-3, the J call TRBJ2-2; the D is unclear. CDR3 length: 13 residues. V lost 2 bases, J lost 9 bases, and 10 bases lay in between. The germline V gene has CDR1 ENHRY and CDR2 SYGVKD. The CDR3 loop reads CAISETIARELFF. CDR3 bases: TGTGCCATCAGTGAGACAATAGCCCGGGAGCTGTTTTTT.

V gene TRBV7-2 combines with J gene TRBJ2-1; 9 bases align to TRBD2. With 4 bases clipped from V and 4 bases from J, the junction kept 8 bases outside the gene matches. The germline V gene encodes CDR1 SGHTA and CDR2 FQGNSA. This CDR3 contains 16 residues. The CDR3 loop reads CASSSYGTSIYNEQFF. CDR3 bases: TGTGCCAGCAGCTCGTACGGGACTAGCATATACAATGAGCAGTTCTTC.

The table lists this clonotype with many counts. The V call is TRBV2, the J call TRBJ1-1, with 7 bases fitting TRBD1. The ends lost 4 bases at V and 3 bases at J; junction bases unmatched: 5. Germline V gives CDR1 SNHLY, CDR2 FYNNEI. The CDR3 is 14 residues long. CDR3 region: CASSVDRDYTEAFF. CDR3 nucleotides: TGTGCCAGCAGTGTCGACAGGGACTACACTGAAGCTTTCTTT.

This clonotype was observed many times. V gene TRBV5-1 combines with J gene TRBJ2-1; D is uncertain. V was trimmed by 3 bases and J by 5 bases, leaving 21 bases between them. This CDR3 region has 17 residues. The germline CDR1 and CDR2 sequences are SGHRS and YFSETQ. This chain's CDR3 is CASSWAVALLEDNEQFF. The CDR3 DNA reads TGCGCCAGCAGCTGGGCCGTAGCCCTTCTAGAGGACAATGAGCAGTTCTTC.

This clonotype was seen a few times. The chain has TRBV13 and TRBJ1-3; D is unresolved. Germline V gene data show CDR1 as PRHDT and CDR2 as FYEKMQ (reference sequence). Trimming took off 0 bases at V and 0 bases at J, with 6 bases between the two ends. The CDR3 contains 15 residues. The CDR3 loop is CASSLGPASGNTIYF. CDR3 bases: TGTGCCAGCAGCTTAGGACCCGCCTCTGGAAACACCATATATTTT.

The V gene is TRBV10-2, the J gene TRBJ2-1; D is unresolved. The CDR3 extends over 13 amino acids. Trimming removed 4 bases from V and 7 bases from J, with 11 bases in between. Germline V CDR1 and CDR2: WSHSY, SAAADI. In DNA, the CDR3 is TGCGCCAGCAGTGCCAGAGGAATGAATGAGCAGTTCTTC. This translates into CASSARGMNEQFF.

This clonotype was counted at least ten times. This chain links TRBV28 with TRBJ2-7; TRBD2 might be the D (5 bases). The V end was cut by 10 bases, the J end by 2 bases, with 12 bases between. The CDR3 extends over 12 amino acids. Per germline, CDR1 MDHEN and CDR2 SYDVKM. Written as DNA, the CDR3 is TGTGCCACCGGTAGCGCAGCCTACGAGCAGTACTTC. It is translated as CATGSAAYEQYF.

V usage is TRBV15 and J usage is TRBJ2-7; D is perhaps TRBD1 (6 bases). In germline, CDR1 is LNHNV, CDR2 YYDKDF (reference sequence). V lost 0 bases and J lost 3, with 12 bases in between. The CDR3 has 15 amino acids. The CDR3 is CATSRDLGQLYEQYF. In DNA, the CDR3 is TGTGCCACCAGCAGAGATTTAGGACAGCTCTACGAGCAGTACTTC.

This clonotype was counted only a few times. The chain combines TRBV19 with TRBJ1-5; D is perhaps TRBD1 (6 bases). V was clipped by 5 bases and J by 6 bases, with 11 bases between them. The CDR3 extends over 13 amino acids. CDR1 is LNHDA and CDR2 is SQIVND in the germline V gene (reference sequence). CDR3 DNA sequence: TGTGCCAGTAGTGCACAGGGCGGTCAGCCCCAGCATTTT. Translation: CASSAQGGQPQHF.

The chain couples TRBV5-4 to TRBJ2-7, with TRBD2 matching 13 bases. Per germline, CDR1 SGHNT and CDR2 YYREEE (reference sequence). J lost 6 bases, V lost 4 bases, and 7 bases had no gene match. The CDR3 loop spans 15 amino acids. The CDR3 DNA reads TGTGCCAGCAGCCTAACTAGCGGGAGGGCGGGCGAGCAGTACTTC. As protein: CASSLTSGRAGEQYF.

As DNA, the CDR3 is TGTGCCAGCAGTTTAGTGTGGGGACAGGTATCTGGAAACACCATATATTTT. It yields the protein CASSLVWGQVSGNTIYF. This chain connects TRBV12-3 or TRBV12-4 to TRBJ1-3; 8 bases agree with TRBD1. V dropped 1 base and J dropped 1; count of bases not matched to a gene: 6. This CDR3 contains 17 residues.

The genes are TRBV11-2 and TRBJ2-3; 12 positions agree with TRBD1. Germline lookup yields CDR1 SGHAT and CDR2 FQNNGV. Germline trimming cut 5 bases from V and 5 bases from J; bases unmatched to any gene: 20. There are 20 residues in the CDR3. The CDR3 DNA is TGTGCCAGCAGCCGAACCGGGACAGGGGGCTTTGGGGGCGGCCGAGATACGCAGTATTTT. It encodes CASSRTGTGGFGGGRDTQYF. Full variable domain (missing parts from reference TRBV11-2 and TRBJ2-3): EAGVAQSPRYKIIEKRQSVAFWCNPISGHATLYWYQQILGQGPKLLIQFQNNGVVDDSQLPKDRFSAERLKGVDSTLKIQPAKLEDSAVYLCASSRTGTGGFGGGRDTQYFGPGTRLTVL.

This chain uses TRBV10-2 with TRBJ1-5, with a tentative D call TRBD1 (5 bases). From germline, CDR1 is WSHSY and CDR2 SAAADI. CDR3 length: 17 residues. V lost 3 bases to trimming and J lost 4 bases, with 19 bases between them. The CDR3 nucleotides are TGCGCCAGCAGTGATAGGAGGTCGGACAAGGGAAATCAGCCCCAGCATTTT. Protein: CASSDRRSDKGNQPQHF.

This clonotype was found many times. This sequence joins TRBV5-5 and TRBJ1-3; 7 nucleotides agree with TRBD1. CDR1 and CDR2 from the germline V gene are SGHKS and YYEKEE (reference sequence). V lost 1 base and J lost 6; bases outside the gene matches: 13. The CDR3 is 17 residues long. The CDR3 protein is CASSLSGGAGGENTIYF. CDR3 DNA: TGTGCCAGCAGCTTGAGCGGTGGGGCAGGGGGTGAAAACACCATATATTTT.

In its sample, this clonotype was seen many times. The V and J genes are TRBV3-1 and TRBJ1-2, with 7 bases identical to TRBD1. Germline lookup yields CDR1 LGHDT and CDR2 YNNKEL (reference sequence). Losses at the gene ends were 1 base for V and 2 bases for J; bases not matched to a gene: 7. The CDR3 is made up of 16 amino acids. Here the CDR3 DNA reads TGTGCCAGCAGCCAAGGTATCGGGACAGTGAACTATGGCTACACCTTC. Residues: CASSQGIGTVNYGYTF.

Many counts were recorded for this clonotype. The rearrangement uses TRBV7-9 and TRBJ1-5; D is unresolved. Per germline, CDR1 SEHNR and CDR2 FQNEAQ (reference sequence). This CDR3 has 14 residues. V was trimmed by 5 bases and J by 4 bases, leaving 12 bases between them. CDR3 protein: CASSPGPLNQPQHF. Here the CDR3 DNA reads TGTGCCAGCAGCCCCGGTCCATTAAATCAGCCCCAGCATTTT.

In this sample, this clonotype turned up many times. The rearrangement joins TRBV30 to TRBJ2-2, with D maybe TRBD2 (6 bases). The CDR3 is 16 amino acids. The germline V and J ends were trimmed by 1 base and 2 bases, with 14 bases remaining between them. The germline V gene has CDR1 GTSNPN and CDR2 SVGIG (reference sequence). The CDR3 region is CAWSGGRGHNTGELFF. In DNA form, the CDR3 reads TGTGCCTGGAGTGGTGGGCGGGGCCATAACACCGGGGAGCTGTTTTTT. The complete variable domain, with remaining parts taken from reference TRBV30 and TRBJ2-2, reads SQTIHQWPATLVQPVGSPLSLECTVEGTSNPNLYWYRQAAGRGLQLLFYSVGIGQISSEVPQNLSASRPQDRQFILSSKKLLLSDSGFYLCAWSGGRGHNTGELFFGEGSRLTVL.

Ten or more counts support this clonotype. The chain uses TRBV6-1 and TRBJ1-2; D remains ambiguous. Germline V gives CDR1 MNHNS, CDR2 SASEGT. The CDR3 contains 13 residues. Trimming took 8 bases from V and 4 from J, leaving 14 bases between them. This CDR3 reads CASSVGGGYGYTF. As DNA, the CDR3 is TGTGCCAGCTCAGTGGGTGGCGGCTATGGCTACACCTTC.

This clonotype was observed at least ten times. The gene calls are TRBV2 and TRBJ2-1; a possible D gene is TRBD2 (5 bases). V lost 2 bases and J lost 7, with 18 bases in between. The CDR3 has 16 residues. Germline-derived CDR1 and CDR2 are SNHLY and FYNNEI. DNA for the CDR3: TGTGCCAGCAGTGAACCAGGCAAGGGCTCGGGGAATGAGCAGTTCTTC. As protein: CASSEPGKGSGNEQFF.

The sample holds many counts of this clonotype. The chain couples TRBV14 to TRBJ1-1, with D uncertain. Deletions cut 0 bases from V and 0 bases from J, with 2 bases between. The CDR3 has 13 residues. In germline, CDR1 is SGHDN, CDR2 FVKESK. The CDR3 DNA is TGTGCCAGCAGCCAAGAGTTGAACACTGAAGCTTTCTTT. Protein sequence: CASSQELNTEAFF.

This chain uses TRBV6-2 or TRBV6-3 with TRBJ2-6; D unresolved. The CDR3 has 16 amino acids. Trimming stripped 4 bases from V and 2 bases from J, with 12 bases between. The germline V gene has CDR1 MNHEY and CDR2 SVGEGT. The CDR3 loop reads CASSSLDGTGANVLTF. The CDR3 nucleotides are TGTGCCAGCAGTTCCCTGGATGGGACTGGGGCCAACGTCCTGACTTTC.

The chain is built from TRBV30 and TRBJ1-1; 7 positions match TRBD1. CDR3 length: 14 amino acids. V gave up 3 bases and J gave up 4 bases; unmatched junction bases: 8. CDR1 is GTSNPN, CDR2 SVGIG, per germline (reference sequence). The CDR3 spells CAWSGQVVGTEAFF. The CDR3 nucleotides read TGTGCCTGGAGCGGACAGGTGGTTGGCACTGAAGCTTTCTTT. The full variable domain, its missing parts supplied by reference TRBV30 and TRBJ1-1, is SQTIHQWPATLVQPVGSPLSLECTVEGTSNPNLYWYRQAAGRGLQLLFYSVGIGQISSEVPQNLSASRPQDRQFILSSKKLLLSDSGFYLCAWSGQVVGTEAFFGQGTRLTVV.

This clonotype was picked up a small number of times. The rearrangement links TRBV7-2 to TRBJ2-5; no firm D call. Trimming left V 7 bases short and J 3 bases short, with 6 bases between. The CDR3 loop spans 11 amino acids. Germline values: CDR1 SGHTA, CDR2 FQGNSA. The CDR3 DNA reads TGTGCCAGCACCGCAAAAGAGACCCAGTACTTC. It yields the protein CASTAKETQYF.

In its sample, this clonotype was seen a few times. The CDR3 here is CASSPGGAGDTQYF. CDR3 nucleotides: TGTGCCAGCAGCCCAGGGGGCGCGGGGGATACGCAGTATTTT. The J gene is TRBJ2-3, the V gene TRBV7-9; 8 bases are shared with TRBD1. Germline trimming cut 5 bases from V and 6 bases from J; bases unmatched to any gene: 7. Looked up from germline, CDR1 is SEHNR and CDR2 is FQNEAQ (reference sequence). The CDR3 has 14 amino acids.

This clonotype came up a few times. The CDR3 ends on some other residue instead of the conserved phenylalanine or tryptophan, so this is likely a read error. DNA for the CDR3: TGTGCCAGCAAGCGGGACTCCGGGACTAGCGGGATATACGAGCAGTACCTC. Residues: CASKRDSGTSGIYEQYL. The rearrangement links TRBV6-1 to TRBJ2-7, with 13 bases that match TRBD2. The V segment lost 7 bases and the J segment 4 bases; nucleotides outside the gene matches: 13. This CDR3 contains 17 residues. CDR1 and CDR2 (germline): MNHNS, SASEGT.